Below are 9 T cell receptor beta chains sequenced from a single sample in a study of T cells after yellow fever vaccination. One entry per CDR3 protein, called by TCRdb with MiXCR from the 5' RACE reads. The sample contains roughly 340,000 distinct CDR3 sequences, 8.7% of which appear only once. Sequenced material: PBMCs, taken on the day of the first yellow fever vaccination. These receptors were taken from a man between 18 and 29 years old who received the YFV17D yellow fever vaccine.

V is TRBV12-3 or TRBV12-4 and J is TRBJ2-1; D tentatively fits TRBD1 or TRBD2 (6 bases each). Trimming removed 5 bases from V and 7 bases from J, with 15 bases in between. The CDR3 loop spans 14 amino acids. The CDR3 is CASSDSGALNEQFF. For the CDR3, the DNA is TGTGCCAGCAGTGACTCGGGGGCCCTAAATGAGCAGTTCTTC.

This clonotype was picked up a small number of times. The V gene is TRBV4-1, the J gene TRBJ1-4; the D gene is possibly TRBD1 (5 bases). Germline V lookup: CDR1 MGHRA, CDR2 YSYEKL. The CDR3 runs 15 residues. Deletions cut 2 bases from V and 7 bases from J, with 14 bases between. The CDR3 reads CASSQMGTGSEKLFF. CDR3 DNA sequence: TGCGCCAGCAGCCAAATGGGGACCGGGAGTGAAAAACTGTTTTTT.

This clonotype was observed a handful of times. This chain uses TRBV30 with TRBJ1-4, with TRBD1 as a possible D gene (6 bases). There are 14 residues in the CDR3. Trimming left V 4 bases short and J 6 bases short, with 15 bases between. Germline CDR1 GTSNPN, CDR2 SVGIG (reference sequence). CDR3 loop: CAWTRGGGDEKLFF. In DNA form, the CDR3 reads TGTGCCTGGACCCGTGGGGGGGGCGATGAAAAACTGTTTTTT. Full variable domain (outside the CDR3, taken from reference TRBV30 and TRBJ1-4): SQTIHQWPATLVQPVGSPLSLECTVEGTSNPNLYWYRQAAGRGLQLLFYSVGIGQISSEVPQNLSASRPQDRQFILSSKKLLLSDSGFYLCAWTRGGGDEKLFFGSGTQLSVL.

The sample holds a few counts of this clonotype. V gene TRBV12-3 or TRBV12-4 combines with J gene TRBJ1-6; D perhaps matches TRBD1 (6 bases). With 5 bases removed from V and 7 bases from J, the gap between germline ends came to 27 bases. This CDR3 contains 19 residues. Here the CDR3 reads CASSLGHFFPEGENSPLHF. In DNA, the CDR3 is TGTGCCAGCAGTCTTGGGCACTTTTTCCCGGAGGGGGAAAATTCACCCCTCCACTTT.

This clonotype was picked up a small number of times. The chain uses TRBV20-1 and TRBJ2-6, with D unclear. Germline V lookup: CDR1 DFQATT, CDR2 SNEGSKA (reference sequence). The CDR3 covers 13 residues. Trimming took 3 bases from V and 2 from J, leaving 5 bases between them. The CDR3 nucleotides are TGCAGTGCTAGCCATCCTGGGGCCAACGTCCTGACTTTC. This gives the protein CSASHPGANVLTF.

The genes are TRBV25-1 and TRBJ2-5, with 7 bases aligning to TRBD2. The V gene end was trimmed by 5 bases and the J gene end by 5 bases; junction bases not matched to a gene: 5. The length of the CDR3 is 13 residues. The V gene's germline CDR1 is MGHDK and CDR2 SYGVNS. CDR3 amino acids: CASSWGGSETQYF. The DNA for the CDR3 is TGTGCCAGCAGTTGGGGGGGTTCGGAGACCCAGTACTTC.

This clonotype was seen repeatedly, ten times or more. This rearrangement joins TRBV12-3 or TRBV12-4 to TRBJ2-2; D may be TRBD1 (6 bases). V lost 2 bases and J 7 bases, leaving 20 bases between the germline ends. The CDR3 has 17 amino acids. CDR3: CASSLSPLRGWSGELFF. CDR3 sequence (DNA): TGTGCCAGCAGTTTATCCCCCCTCAGGGGTTGGAGCGGGGAGCTGTTTTTT.

This clonotype was observed a few times. This chain joins TRBV2 and TRBJ2-5; TRBD2 matches at 9 bases. This CDR3 is 14 amino acids long. The germline CDR1 and CDR2 sequences are SNHLY and FYNNEI. V was clipped by 7 bases and J by 5 bases; unmatched bases: 8. CDR3 sequence: CASKWRGGLETQYF. The CDR3 DNA follows: TGTGCCAGCAAGTGGCGGGGGGGGCTGGAGACCCAGTACTTC.

The sample holds many counts of this clonotype. The chain links TRBV12-3 or TRBV12-4 to TRBJ1-2; weak D call: TRBD1 (6 bases). V lost 4 bases and J lost 6, with 12 bases in between. The CDR3 is made up of 13 amino acids. CDR3 DNA sequence: TGTGCCAGCAGTTGGGGGGACAACCATGGCTACACCTTC. Protein: CASSWGDNHGYTF.